By share of the sample, the clone carrying this TCR beta chain is medium-sized. The target antigen is unknown. This entry comes from a study of molecular identifiers for immune sequencing clone quantification. TCRdb fed the PCR reads into MiXCR, producing one record per CDR3 protein. The sample lists roughly 2,500 distinct CDR3 sequences; less than 30% were seen once. There are 16 residues in the CDR3. Germline V gives CDR1 MNHEY, CDR2 SMNVEV (reference sequence). V lost 2 bases to trimming and J lost 2 bases; unmatched junction nucleotides: 3. Whole-study results and caveats: Same-barcode identical TCR molecules could make highly expanded clones look smaller than they are.

The sequenced sample consisted of naive CD8+ T cells from blood, with Jurkat cell RNA spiked in. Subset described: FACS-sorted CD8+CD4-CCR7+CD45RA+ naive T cells. This clonotype was sampled from a human donor in good health. Some libraries in this study had Jurkat cell RNA spiked in. This chain uses TRBV27 with TRBJ2-1, with 10 bases matching TRBD2. The CDR3 reads CASSLTSGATYNEQFF. In DNA form, the CDR3 reads TGTGCCAGCAGTTTAACTAGCGGGGCCACCTACAATGAGCAGTTCTTC.